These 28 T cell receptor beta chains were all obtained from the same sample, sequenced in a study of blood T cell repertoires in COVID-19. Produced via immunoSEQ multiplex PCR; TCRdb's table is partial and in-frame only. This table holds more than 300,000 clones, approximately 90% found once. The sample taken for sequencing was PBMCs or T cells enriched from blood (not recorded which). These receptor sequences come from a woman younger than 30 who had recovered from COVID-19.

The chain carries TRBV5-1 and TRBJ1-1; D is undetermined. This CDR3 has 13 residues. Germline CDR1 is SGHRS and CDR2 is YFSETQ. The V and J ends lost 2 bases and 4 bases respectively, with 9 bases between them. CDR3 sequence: CASSLSSPTEAFF. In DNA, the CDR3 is TGCGCCAGCAGCTTATCCTCCCCCACTGAAGCTTTCTTT. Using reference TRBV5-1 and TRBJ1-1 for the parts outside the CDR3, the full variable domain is KAGVTQTPRYLIKTRGQQVTLSCSPISGHRSVSWYQQTPGQGLQFLFEYFSETQRNKGNFPGRFSGRQFSNSRSEMNVSTLELGDSALYLCASSLSSPTEAFFGQGTRLTVV.

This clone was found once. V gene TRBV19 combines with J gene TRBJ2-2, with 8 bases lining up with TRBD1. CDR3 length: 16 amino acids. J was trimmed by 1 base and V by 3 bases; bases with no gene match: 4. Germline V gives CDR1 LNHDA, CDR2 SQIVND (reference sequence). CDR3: CASSMLGQGNTGELFF. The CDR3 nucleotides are TGTGCCAGTAGTATGCTTGGACAGGGGAACACCGGGGAGCTGTTTTTT.

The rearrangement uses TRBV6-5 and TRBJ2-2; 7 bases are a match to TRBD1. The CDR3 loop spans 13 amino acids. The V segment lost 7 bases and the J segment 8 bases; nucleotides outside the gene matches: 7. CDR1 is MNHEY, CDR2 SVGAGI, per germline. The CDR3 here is CASMRTGPGELFF. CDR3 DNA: TGTGCCAGCATGCGGACAGGACCGGGGGAGCTGTTTTTT.

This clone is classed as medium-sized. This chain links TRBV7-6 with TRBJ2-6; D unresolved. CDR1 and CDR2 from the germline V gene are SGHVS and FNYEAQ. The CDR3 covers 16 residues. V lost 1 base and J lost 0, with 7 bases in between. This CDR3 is CASSLGPFSGANVLTF. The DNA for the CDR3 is TGTGCCAGCAGCTTAGGGCCTTTCTCTGGGGCCAACGTCCTGACTTTC.

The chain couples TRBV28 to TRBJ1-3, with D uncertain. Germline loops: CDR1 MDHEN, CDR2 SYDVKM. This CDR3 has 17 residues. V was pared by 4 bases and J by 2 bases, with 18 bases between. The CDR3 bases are TGTGCCAGCAGTTCTTTCCCCCTAAAGCTCACTGGAAACACCATATATTTT. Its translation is CASSSFPLKLTGNTIYF.

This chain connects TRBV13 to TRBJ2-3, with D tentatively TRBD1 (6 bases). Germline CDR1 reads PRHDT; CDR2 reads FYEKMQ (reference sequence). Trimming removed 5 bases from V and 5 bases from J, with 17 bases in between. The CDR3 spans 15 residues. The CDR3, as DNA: TGTGCCAGCAGCCCCCCCACCGTAGGGGGAGATACGCAGTATTTT. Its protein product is CASSPPTVGGDTQYF.

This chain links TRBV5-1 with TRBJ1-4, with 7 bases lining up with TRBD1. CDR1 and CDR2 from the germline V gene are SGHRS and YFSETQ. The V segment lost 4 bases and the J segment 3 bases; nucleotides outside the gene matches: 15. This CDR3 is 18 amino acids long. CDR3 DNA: TGCGCCAGCAGCCAGGACAGGAGGGTTGGAGTTTCTAATGAAAAACTGTTTTTT. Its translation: CASSQDRRVGVSNEKLFF.

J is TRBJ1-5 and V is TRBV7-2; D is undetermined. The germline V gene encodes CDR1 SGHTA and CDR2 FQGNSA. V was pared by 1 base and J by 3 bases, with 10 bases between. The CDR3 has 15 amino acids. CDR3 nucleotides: TGTGCCAGCAGCTTAGGCGGAACTCCCAATCAGCCCCAGCATTTT. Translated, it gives CASSLGGTPNQPQHF.

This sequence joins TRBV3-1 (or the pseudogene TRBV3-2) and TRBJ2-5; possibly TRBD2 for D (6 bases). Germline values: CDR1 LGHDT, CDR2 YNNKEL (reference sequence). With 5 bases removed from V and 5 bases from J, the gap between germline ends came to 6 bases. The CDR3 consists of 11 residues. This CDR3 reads CASSAGETQYF. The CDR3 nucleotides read TGTGCCAGCAGCGCGGGGGAGACCCAGTACTTC.

CDR3 amino acids: CASSRWTGGFYGYTF. As DNA, the CDR3 is TGTGCCAGCAGCCGCTGGACAGGGGGCTTCTATGGCTACACCTTC. This chain uses TRBV5-6 with TRBJ1-2; TRBD1 matches at 11 bases. V dropped 4 bases and J dropped 4; count of bases not matched to a gene: 6. This CDR3 spans 15 amino acids. Germline V CDR1 and CDR2: SGHDT, YYEEEE.

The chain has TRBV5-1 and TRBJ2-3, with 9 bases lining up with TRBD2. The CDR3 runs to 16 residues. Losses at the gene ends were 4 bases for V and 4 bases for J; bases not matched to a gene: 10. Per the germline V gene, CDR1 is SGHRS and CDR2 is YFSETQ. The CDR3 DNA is TGCGCCAGCAGCGCCGGGGGCGGGGGGGCCGCAGATACGCAGTATTTT. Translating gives CASSAGGGGAADTQYF.

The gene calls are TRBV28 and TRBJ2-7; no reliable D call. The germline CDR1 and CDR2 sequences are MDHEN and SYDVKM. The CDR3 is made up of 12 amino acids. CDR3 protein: CGSQDIRYEQYF. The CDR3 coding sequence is TGTGGATCTCAGGATATTCGTTACGAGCAGTACTTC.

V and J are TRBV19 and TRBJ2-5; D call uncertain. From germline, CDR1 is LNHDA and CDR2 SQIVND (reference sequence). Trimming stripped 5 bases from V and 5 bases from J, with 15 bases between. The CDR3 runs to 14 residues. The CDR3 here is CASSSRGVRETQYF. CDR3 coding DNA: TGTGCCAGTAGTTCTCGAGGTGTGAGGGAGACCCAGTACTTC.

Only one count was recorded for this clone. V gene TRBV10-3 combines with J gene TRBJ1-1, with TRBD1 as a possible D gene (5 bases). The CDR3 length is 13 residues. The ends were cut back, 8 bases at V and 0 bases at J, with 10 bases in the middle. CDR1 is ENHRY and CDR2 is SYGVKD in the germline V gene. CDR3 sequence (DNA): TGTGCCATCCGGGGGAGCATGAACACTGAAGCTTTCTTT. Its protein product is CAIRGSMNTEAFF.

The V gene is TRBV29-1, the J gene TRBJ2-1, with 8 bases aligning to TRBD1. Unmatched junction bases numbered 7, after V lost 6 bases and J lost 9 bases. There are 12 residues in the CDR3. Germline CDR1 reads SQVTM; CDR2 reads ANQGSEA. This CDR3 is CSVFGQGGEQFF. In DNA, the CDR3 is TGCAGCGTCTTTGGACAGGGCGGTGAGCAGTTCTTC.

The CDR3 DNA reads as TGCAGCGTTGTACTGGGGCGCGCTGAAGCTTTCTTT. Protein: CSVVLGRAEAFF. The chain is built from TRBV29-1 and TRBJ1-1; D is perhaps TRBD1 (5 bases). This CDR3 is 12 amino acids long. The V gene's germline CDR1 is SQVTM and CDR2 ANQGSEA. V lost 4 bases and J 6 bases, leaving 12 bases between the germline ends.

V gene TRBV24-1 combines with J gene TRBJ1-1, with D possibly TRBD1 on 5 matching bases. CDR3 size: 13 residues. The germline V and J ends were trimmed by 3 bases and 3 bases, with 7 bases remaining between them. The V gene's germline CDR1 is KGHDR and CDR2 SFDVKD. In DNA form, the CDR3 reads TGTGCCACCAGTGATCGGGGGGACACTGAAGCTTTCTTT. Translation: CATSDRGDTEAFF.

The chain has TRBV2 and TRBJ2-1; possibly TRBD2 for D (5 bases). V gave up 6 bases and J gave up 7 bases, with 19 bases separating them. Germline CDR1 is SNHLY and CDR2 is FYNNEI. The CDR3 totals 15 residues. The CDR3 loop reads CASRYPPKRGNEQFF. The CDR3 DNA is TGTGCCAGCAGATATCCCCCAAAAAGAGGGAATGAGCAGTTCTTC.

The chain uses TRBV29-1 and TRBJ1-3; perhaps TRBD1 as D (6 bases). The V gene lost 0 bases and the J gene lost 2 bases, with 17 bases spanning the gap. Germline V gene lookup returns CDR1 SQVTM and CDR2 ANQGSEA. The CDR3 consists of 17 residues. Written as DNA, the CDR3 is TGCAGCGTTGAAGATCCCCGGGGCAGGGGCCCTGGAAACACCATATATTTT. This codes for CSVEDPRGRGPGNTIYF.

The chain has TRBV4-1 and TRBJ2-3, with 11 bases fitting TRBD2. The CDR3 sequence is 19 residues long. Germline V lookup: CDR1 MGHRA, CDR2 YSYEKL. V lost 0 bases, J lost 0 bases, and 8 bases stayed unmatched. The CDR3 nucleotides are TGCGCCAGCAGCCAAGAATGGTCTAGCGGGGGGCTCAGCACAGATACGCAGTATTTT. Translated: CASSQEWSSGGLSTDTQYF.

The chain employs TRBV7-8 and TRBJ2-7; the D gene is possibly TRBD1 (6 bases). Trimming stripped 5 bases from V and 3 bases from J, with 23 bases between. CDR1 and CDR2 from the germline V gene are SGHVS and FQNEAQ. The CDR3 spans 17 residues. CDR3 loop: CASSTRGWGTQNYEQYF. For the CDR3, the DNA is TGTGCCAGCAGCACAAGAGGGTGGGGGACACAAAACTACGAGCAGTACTTC.

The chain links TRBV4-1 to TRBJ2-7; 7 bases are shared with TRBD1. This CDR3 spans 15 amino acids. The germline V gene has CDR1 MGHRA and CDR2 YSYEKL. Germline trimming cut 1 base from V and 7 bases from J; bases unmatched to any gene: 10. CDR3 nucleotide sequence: TGCGCCAGCAGCCAAGTCGTTGGGACAGCCGTAGAGCAGTACTTC. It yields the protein CASSQVVGTAVEQYF.

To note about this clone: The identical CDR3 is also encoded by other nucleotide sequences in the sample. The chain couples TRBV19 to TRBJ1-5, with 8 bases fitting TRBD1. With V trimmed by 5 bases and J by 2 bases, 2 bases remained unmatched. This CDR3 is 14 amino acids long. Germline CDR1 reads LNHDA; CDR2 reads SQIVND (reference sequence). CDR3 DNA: TGTGCCAGTAGTCCGACAGGGGGCAATCAGCCCCAGCATTTT. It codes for CASSPTGGNQPQHF. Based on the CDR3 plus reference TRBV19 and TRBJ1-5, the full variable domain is DGGITQSPKYLFRKEGQNVTLSCEQNLNHDAMYWYRQDPGQGLRLIYYSQIVNDFQKGDIAEGYSVSREKKESFPLTVTSAQKNPTAFYLCASSPTGGNQPQHFGDGTRLSIL.

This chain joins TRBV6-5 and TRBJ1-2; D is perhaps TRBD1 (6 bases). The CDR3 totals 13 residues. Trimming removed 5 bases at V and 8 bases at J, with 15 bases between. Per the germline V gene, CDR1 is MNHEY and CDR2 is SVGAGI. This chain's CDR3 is CASSINRARGYTF. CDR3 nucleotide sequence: TGTGCCAGCAGTATCAACAGGGCTCGAGGCTACACCTTC.

The DNA for the CDR3 is TGTGCCAGCAGCTTAGGTCCTAGCGGGGGAGCAGATACGCAGTATTTT. This translates into CASSLGPSGGADTQYF. V usage is TRBV11-3 and J usage is TRBJ2-3; TRBD2 agrees at 10 bases. The junction had 5 bases not matched to a gene; V was cut back by 1 base and J by 4 bases. The CDR3 consists of 16 residues. CDR1 SGHNT and CDR2 YENEEA come from the germline V gene. The full variable domain, its missing parts supplied by reference TRBV11-3 and TRBJ2-3, is EAGVVQSPRYKIIEKKQPVAFWCNPISGHNTLYWYLQNLGQGPELLIRYENEEAVDDSQLPKDRFSAERLKGVDSTLKIQPAELGDSAVYLCASSLGPSGGADTQYFGPGTRLTVL.

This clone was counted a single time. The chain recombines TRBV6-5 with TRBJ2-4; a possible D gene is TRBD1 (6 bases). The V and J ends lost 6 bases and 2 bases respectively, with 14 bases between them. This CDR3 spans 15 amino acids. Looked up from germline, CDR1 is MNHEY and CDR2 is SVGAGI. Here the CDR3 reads CASRLSTGSKNIQYF. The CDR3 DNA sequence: TGTGCCAGCAGGTTAAGTACAGGGTCCAAAAACATTCAGTACTTC.

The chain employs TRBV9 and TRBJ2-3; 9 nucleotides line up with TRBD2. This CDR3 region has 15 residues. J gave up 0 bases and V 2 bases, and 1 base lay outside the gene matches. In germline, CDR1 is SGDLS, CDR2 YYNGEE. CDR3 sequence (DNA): TGTGCCAGCAGCGTTCTAGCGGGGAGCACAGATACGCAGTATTTT. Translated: CASSVLAGSTDTQYF.

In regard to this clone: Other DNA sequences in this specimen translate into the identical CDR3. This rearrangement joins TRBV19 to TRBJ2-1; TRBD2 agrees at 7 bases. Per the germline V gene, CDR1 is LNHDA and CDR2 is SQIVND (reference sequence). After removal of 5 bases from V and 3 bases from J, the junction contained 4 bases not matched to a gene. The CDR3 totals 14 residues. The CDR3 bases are TGTGCCAGTAGTGGCGGGGGAGACTACAATGAGCAGTTCTTC. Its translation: CASSGGGDYNEQFF. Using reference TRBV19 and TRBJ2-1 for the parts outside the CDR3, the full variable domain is DGGITQSPKYLFRKEGQNVTLSCEQNLNHDAMYWYRQDPGQGLRLIYYSQIVNDFQKGDIAEGYSVSREKKESFPLTVTSAQKNPTAFYLCASSGGGDYNEQFFGPGTRLTVL.